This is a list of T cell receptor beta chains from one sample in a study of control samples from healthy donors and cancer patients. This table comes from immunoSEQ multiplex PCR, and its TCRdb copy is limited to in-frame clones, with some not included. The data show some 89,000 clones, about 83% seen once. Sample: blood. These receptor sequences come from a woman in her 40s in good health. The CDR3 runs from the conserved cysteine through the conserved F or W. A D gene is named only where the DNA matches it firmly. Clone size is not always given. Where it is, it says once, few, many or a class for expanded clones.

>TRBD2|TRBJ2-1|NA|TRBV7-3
CASSSSGGHEQFF
TGTGCCAGCAGCTCTAGCGGGGGGCATGAGCAGTTCTTC
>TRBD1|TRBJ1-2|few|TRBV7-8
CASSLQQGDGYTF
TGTGCCAGCAGCTTACAACAGGGGGATGGCTACACCTTC
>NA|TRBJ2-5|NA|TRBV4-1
CASSQGTPFRETQYF
TGCGCCAGCAGCCAAGGAACACCTTTCAGGGAGACCCAGTACTTC
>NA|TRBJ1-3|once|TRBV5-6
CASSSGGARSGNTIYF
TGTGCCAGCAGCTCGGGAGGTGCCCGCTCTGGAAACACCATATATTTT
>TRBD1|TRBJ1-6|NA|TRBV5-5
CASSYRQGVNSPLHF
TGTGCCAGCAGCTACCGACAGGGCGTTAATTCACCCCTCCACTTT
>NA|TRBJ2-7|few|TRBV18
CASSPGLVNYEQYF
TGTGCCAGCTCACCAGGACTCGTGAACTACGAGCAGTACTTC
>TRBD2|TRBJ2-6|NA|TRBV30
CAWSPRGRGGPGANVLTF
TGTGCCTGGAGCCCCCGGGGGCGGGGGGGCCCTGGGGCCAACGTCCTGACTTTC
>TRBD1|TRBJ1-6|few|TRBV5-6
CASSPGQSWRPLHF
TGTGCCAGCAGCCCGGGACAGAGTTGGCGACCCCTCCACTTT
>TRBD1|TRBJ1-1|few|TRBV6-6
CASSYGGTGGNTEAFF
TGTGCCAGCAGTTACGGGGGGACAGGGGGGAACACTGAAGCTTTCTTT
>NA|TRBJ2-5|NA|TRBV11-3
CASSLVSEETQYF
TGTGCCAGCAGCTTAGTTTCAGAAGAGACCCAGTACTTC
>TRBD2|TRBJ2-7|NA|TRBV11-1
CASSFGTSGEAYEQYF
TGTGCCAGCAGCTTCGGGACTAGCGGGGAAGCCTACGAGCAGTACTTC
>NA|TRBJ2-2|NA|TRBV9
CASSVGSGSGGELFF
TGTGCCAGCAGCGTAGGGAGCGGGTCGGGCGGGGAGCTGTTTTTT
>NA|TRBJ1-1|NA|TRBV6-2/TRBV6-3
CASSYGGTDAFF
TGTGCCAGCAGTTACGGGGGAACCGACGCTTTCTTT
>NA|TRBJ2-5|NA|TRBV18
CASSPGHEQETQYF
TGTGCCAGCTCACCAGGACACGAGCAAGAGACCCAGTACTTC
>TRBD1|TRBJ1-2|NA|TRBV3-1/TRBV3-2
CASMPGQGALGYGYTF
TGTGCCAGCATGCCGGGACAGGGGGCACTTGGCTATGGCTACACCTTC
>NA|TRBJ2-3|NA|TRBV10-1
CASSAGASLDTQYF
TGCGCCAGCAGTGCGGGGGCTAGTCTCGATACGCAGTATTTT
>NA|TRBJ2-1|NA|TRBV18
CASSPEDWGNEQFF
TGTGCCAGCTCACCAGAGGACTGGGGCAATGAGCAGTTCTTC
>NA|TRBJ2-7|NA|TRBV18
CASSPPGFEQYF
TGTGCCAGCTCACCTCCAGGGTTCGAGCAGTACTTC
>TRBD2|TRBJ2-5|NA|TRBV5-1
CASSQTSGAGGDF
TGCGCCAGCAGCCAGACTAGCGGGGCTGGAGGGGACTTC
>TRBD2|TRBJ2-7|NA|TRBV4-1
CASSSRTSGGPSSYEQYF
TGCGCCAGCAGCTCCCGGACTAGCGGGGGCCCAAGCTCCTACGAGCAGTACTTC
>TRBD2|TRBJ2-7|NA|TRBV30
CALAGGGVDEQYF
TGTGCCCTCGCGGGGGGCGGAGTGGACGAGCAGTACTTC
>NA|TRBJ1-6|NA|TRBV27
CASKEGPYNSPLHF
TGTGCCAGCAAGGAGGGACCCTATAATTCACCCCTCCACTTT
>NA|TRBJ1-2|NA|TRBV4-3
CASSQDFRGSYGYTF
TGCGCCAGCAGCCAAGATTTTAGGGGTAGCTATGGCTACACCTTC
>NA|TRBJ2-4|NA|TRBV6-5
CATRGAEPAKNIQYF
TGTGCCACCCGGGGCGCCGAACCAGCCAAAAACATTCAGTACTTC
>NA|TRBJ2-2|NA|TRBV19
CASSIAGPTGELFF
TGTGCCAGTAGTATAGCAGGGCCGACCGGGGAGCTGTTTTTT
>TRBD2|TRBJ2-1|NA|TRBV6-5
CASSYSRGGEQFF
TGTGCCAGCAGTTACTCGCGGGGGGGTGAGCAGTTCTTC
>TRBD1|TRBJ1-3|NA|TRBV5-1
CASSFDRGPGNTIYF
TGCGCCAGCAGCTTCGACAGGGGTCCTGGAAACACCATATATTTT